This T cell receptor beta chain was found in a study of blood T cell repertoires in COVID-19. Whole-study context: From the United States, Italy and Spain came samples of acute and convalescent COVID-19.

The CDR3 runs to 14 residues. CDR1 and CDR2 from the germline V gene are MNHNY and SVGAGI (reference sequence). V trimming: 6 bases; J trimming: 3 bases; junction bases outside the gene matches: 5. The repertoire was sequenced with immunoSEQ multiplex PCR; TCRdb's copy has only in-frame clones and lacks some. The data contain over 100,000 clones, 85% of them singletons. The chain uses TRBV6-6 and TRBJ2-7; 10 nucleotides align to TRBD2. Input material: peripheral blood. The clonotype comes from a middle-aged man with acute or convalescent COVID-19. The CDR3 reads CASRPLAGDYEQYF. The DNA of the CDR3 is TGTGCCAGCAGACCTCTAGCGGGAGACTACGAGCAGTACTTC.